This T cell receptor (beta chain) was found in a study of T-cell reconstitution after alpha-beta-depleted transplantation in children. Unique molecular identifiers were used to barcode this TCRbeta library. MiXCR was run by TCRdb on the PCR reads, yielding one entry per CDR3 protein. The table records fewer than 150,000 distinct CDR3 sequences, roughly 9.7% of them present only once. The CDR3 is 13 residues long. Trimming removed 11 bases at V and 5 bases at J, with 19 bases between. From germline, CDR1 is MNHEY and CDR2 SVGEGT. Study conclusions and caveats: Surviving recipient T cells and thymic progenitors underlay high day-60 TCRbeta diversity in some patients.

A remark on this clonotype: The antigen is undetermined.

This clonotype originated in a girl less than two years old who had a stem cell transplant for combined immunodeficiency, so the T cells may come from the graft donor. Source: PBMCs, mostly from graft donor cells, taken 180 days after TCRalphabeta/CD19-depleted stem cell transplant. The chain is built from TRBV6-2 or TRBV6-3 and TRBJ2-7, with D unresolved. The chain's CDR3 is CASSYMGNDEQYF. The CDR3 DNA is TGTGCCTCTAGTTATATGGGGAACGACGAGCAGTACTTC.